The source of this TCR beta chain is a study of shared clonotypes between healthy human individuals. V dropped 0 bases and J dropped 10 bases, with 18 bases sitting between them. The CDR3 extends over 15 amino acids. CDR1 and CDR2 (germline): MNHEY, SVGAGI. Sequencing used immunoSEQ multiplex PCR; TCRdb keeps in-frame clones, though not all of them. The repertoire includes 2.3 million or so clones, over 85% of them detected once, and 0.3% to 0.4% sits in the top ten. Nashville, Tennessee was home to all donors, each a Caucasian adult. It was into CD45RA+ naive and CD45RA-negative memory subsets that the CD4+ cells were split.

This clonotype was sampled from a man aged 18-30 years in good health. Some clones in this sample may be carry-over from other donors' samples. Sequencing was performed on naive CD4+ T cells from PBMCs. Indicated subset: CD45RA+ positively selected. This chain joins TRBV6-5 and TRBJ1-2; D is uncertain. In DNA, the CDR3 is TGTGCCAGCAGTTACTCACCGGAGCGGGTAGGCGCCTACACCTTC. Translating gives CASSYSPERVGAYTF.